What follows is one T cell receptor (beta chain) and its context. Its specificity is unknown. This sample is drawn from a study of T-cell reconstitution after alpha-beta-depleted transplantation in children. Findings and limits, study-wide: There were reportedly several hundred expanded graft clones from which alpha-beta T cells came about two months after transplant.

Preparation of the TCRbeta library involved a method that used unique molecular identifiers. TCRdb reanalysed the PCR reads using MiXCR and keeps one entry per CDR3 protein. The profile shows 500,000 or so distinct CDR3 sequences, around 10% of them singletons. The CDR3 extends over 15 amino acids. The V segment lost 6 bases and the J segment 7 bases; nucleotides outside the gene matches: 10. Source: PBMCs, mostly from graft donor cells, taken 180 days after TCRalphabeta/CD19-depleted stem cell transplant. The TCR comes from a female patient aged 2-9 years who had a stem cell transplant for aplastic anemia, so the T cells may come from the graft donor. V usage is TRBV12-3 or TRBV12-4 and J usage is TRBJ2-4; 9 positions agree with TRBD1. DNA for the CDR3: TGTGCCAGCAGCCGGGCCGGGACAGGGAGGAACATTCAGTACTTC. This gives the protein CASSRAGTGRNIQYF.